A single sample gave rise to the 20 T cell receptor beta chains below, sequenced in a study of OX40 agonist ivuxolimab in advanced cancers. Profiling relied on immunoSEQ multiplex PCR, and the TCRdb table lists in-frame clones only, not all of them. The sample has fewer than 80,000 clones, approximately 84% seen once. The source material was CD4+ or CD8+ T cells sorted from blood, sampled in a trial of the OX40 agonist ivuxolimab. The origin of the receptors is an adult with an advanced solid tumor such as melanoma, head and neck, liver or kidney cancer.

The chain couples TRBV28 to TRBJ1-2; D not resolved. V was pared by 0 bases and J by 7 bases, with 6 bases between. The CDR3 is made up of 12 amino acids. Germline CDR1 reads MDHEN; CDR2 reads SYDVKM. CDR3 in DNA: TGTGCCAGCAGTTTATGGAATACTGGCTACACCTTC. Translating gives CASSLWNTGYTF.

The J gene is TRBJ1-1, the V gene TRBV9, with D unclear. Trimming took off 0 bases at V and 1 base at J, with 7 bases between the two ends. Germline V gene sequence: CDR1 SGDLS, CDR2 YYNGEE. This CDR3 is built from 14 residues. The CDR3 sequence is CASSVATANTEAFF. CDR3 bases: TGTGCCAGCAGCGTAGCTACGGCGAACACTGAAGCTTTCTTT.

The J gene is TRBJ2-3, the V gene TRBV6-6; TRBD2 matches 9 bases. Germline-derived CDR1 and CDR2 are MNHNY and SVGAGI (reference sequence). The CDR3 consists of 13 residues. J lost 5 bases, V lost 11 bases, and 8 bases had no gene match. The CDR3 bases are TGTGCCGGCGCGGGGGGGTACCAAGATACGCAGTATTTT. Translated: CAGAGGYQDTQYF.

This chain connects TRBV12-5 to TRBJ1-1; 12 bases align to TRBD1. V lost 4 bases and J lost 3; bases outside the gene matches: 3. The CDR3 is 15 amino acids. Germline V gene lookup returns CDR1 LGHNT and CDR2 FRNRAP. The CDR3 sequence is CASGSGQGADTEAFF. CDR3 DNA sequence: TGTGCTAGTGGTTCGGGACAGGGGGCGGACACTGAAGCTTTCTTT.

The genes are TRBV7-2 and TRBJ2-2; TRBD2 matches 15 bases. CDR1 is SGHTA, CDR2 FQGNSA, per germline. J lost 3 bases, V lost 6 bases, and 11 bases had no gene match. This CDR3 has 19 residues. The CDR3 coding sequence is TGTGCCAGCAGTGCTGGACTAGCGGGAGGGCCAAGATACACCGGGGAGCTGTTTTTT. This encodes CASSAGLAGGPRYTGELFF.

This chain uses TRBV28 with TRBJ1-1; 8 bases align to TRBD1. There are 14 residues in the CDR3. The trim removed 8 bases at V and 1 base at J, leaving 6 bases unmatched. CDR1 is MDHEN, CDR2 SYDVKM, per germline. This chain's CDR3 is CASGSTGENTEAFF. The CDR3 bases are TGTGCCAGCGGTTCGACAGGGGAGAACACTGAAGCTTTCTTT.

The chain uses TRBV5-4 and TRBJ2-5, with 12 bases matching TRBD2. This CDR3 has 17 amino acids. V lost 0 bases, J lost 2 bases, and 5 bases stayed unmatched. Germline assignment: CDR1 SGHNT and CDR2 YYREEE (reference sequence). CDR3 bases: TGTGCCAGCAGCTTGGGGGGACTAGCGGGCTCACAAGAGACCCAGTACTTC. Protein product: CASSLGGLAGSQETQYF.

The rearrangement links TRBV7-2 to TRBJ1-1; D perhaps matches TRBD1 (5 bases). Germline lookup yields CDR1 SGHTA and CDR2 FQGNSA. The CDR3 consists of 15 residues. The germline V and J ends were trimmed by 0 bases and 0 bases, with 8 bases remaining between them. The CDR3 loop is CASSLAGALNTEAFF. The CDR3 region has the DNA TGTGCCAGCAGCTTAGCCGGGGCCCTGAACACTGAAGCTTTCTTT. The whole variable domain, filled in from reference TRBV7-2 and TRBJ1-1, reads GAGVSQSPSNKVTEKGKDVELRCDPISGHTALYWYRQSLGQGLEFLIYFQGNSAPDKSGLPSDRFSAERTGGSVSTLTIQRTQQEDSAVYLCASSLAGALNTEAFFGQGTRLTVV.

This chain links TRBV19 with TRBJ2-1; D is possibly TRBD1 (6 bases). This CDR3 contains 15 residues. CDR1 is LNHDA, CDR2 SQIVND, per germline (reference sequence). V dropped 8 bases and J dropped 0 bases, with 14 bases sitting between them. The DNA of the CDR3 is TGTGCCAGTGTTAAGACAGGCGGCTCCTACAATGAGCAGTTCTTC. Amino acid sequence: CASVKTGGSYNEQFF.

This rearrangement joins TRBV7-2 to TRBJ1-1; a weak D match, TRBD1 (5 bases). This CDR3 spans 12 amino acids. Trimming removed 5 bases at V and 1 base at J, with 5 bases between. The germline CDR1 and CDR2 sequences are SGHTA and FQGNSA. CDR3 sequence (DNA): TGTGCCAGCAGCACAGGGAACACTGAAGCTTTCTTT. Its protein is CASSTGNTEAFF.

The chain couples TRBV4-3 to TRBJ2-2; 12 nucleotides match TRBD2. Unmatched junction bases numbered 4, after V lost 0 bases and J lost 5 bases. The germline CDR1 and CDR2 sequences are LGHNA and YSLEER. The CDR3 sequence is 17 residues long. The CDR3 reads CASSQDQLAGGTGELFF. The CDR3 DNA reads as TGCGCCAGCAGCCAAGATCAACTAGCGGGAGGAACCGGGGAGCTGTTTTTT.

The chain employs TRBV5-1 and TRBJ1-4; D is perhaps TRBD1 (6 bases). This CDR3 is 14 amino acids long. The ends were cut back, 4 bases at V and 8 bases at J, with 15 bases in the middle. Per germline, CDR1 SGHRS and CDR2 YFSETQ. CDR3 region: CASSHTGIGEKLFF. DNA of the CDR3: TGCGCCAGCAGCCATACAGGGATAGGCGAAAAACTGTTTTTT. The full variable domain, in which reference TRBV5-1 and TRBJ1-4 provide the parts outside the CDR3, is KAGVTQTPRYLIKTRGQQVTLSCSPISGHRSVSWYQQTPGQGLQFLFEYFSETQRNKGNFPGRFSGRQFSNSRSEMNVSTLELGDSALYLCASSHTGIGEKLFFGSGTQLSVL.

The chain combines TRBV10-3 with TRBJ2-7, with D hard to call. CDR1 is ENHRY and CDR2 is SYGVKD in the germline V gene. This CDR3 comprises 13 residues. Between the trimmed V and J ends, which lost 0 bases and 8 bases, there was a span of 11 bases. The CDR3 here is CAISESKGMQQYF. Written as DNA, the CDR3 is TGTGCCATCAGTGAGTCAAAAGGGATGCAGCAGTACTTC.

The chain combines TRBV5-1 with TRBJ2-2; 9 nucleotides agree with TRBD2. V lost 1 base, J lost 5 bases, and 3 bases stayed unmatched. The CDR3 is 15 residues long. Germline CDR1 is SGHRS and CDR2 is YFSETQ. CDR3 loop: CASSLLAGETGELFF. In DNA form, the CDR3 reads TGCGCCAGCAGCTTGTTAGCGGGAGAAACCGGGGAGCTGTTTTTT.

This clone was seen just once. The gene calls are TRBV5-8 and TRBJ1-5; D gene uncertain. The germline V gene encodes CDR1 SGHTS and CDR2 YDEGEE. CDR3 size: 13 residues. V was clipped by 5 bases and J by 6 bases, with 12 bases between them. The CDR3 region is CASSSGPGQPQHF. Written as DNA, the CDR3 is TGTGCCAGCAGTTCAGGACCCGGTCAGCCCCAGCATTTT.

V is TRBV10-2 and J is TRBJ2-7, with D perhaps TRBD2 (5 bases). The CDR3 consists of 14 residues. In germline, CDR1 is WSHSY, CDR2 SAAADI. V was cut by 4 bases and J by 3 bases, with 13 bases left in between. CDR3 bases: TGCGCCAGCAGTGGGCCGGGAACAAACTACGAGCAGTACTTC. Translated: CASSGPGTNYEQYF.

This rearrangement joins TRBV6-5 to TRBJ2-7; the D is unclear. The germline gives CDR1 MNHEY, CDR2 SVGAGI. Trimming took 5 bases from V and 0 from J, leaving 2 bases between them. This CDR3 spans 11 amino acids. The CDR3 loop is CASSTSYEQYF. The CDR3 coding sequence is TGTGCCAGCAGTACCTCCTACGAGCAGTACTTC.

In its sample, this clone was seen once. The chain carries TRBV7-9 and TRBJ1-1; tentatively, D is TRBD1 (6 bases). The V and J ends lost 10 bases and 6 bases respectively, with 15 bases between them. The CDR3 covers 12 residues. Germline V gene lookup returns CDR1 SEHNR and CDR2 FQNEAQ (reference sequence). The CDR3 DNA sequence: TGTGCCACCAAGGGGGGCAGGGCTGAAGCTTTCTTT. Its translation is CATKGGRAEAFF.

Here the CDR3 DNA reads TGTGCCAGCAGTTTCAAGCGGGAGGCGTACAATGAGCAGTTCTTC. Translated: CASSFKREAYNEQFF. The chain combines TRBV27 with TRBJ2-1; 9 nucleotides line up with TRBD2. J was trimmed by 4 bases and V by 3 bases; bases with no gene match: 4. The CDR3 is 15 amino acids. Germline CDR1 and CDR2: MNHEY and SMNVEV (reference sequence).

The count of this clone is one. V usage is TRBV19 and J usage is TRBJ1-1; possible D gene TRBD1, 5 bases. Germline CDR1 is LNHDA and CDR2 is SQIVND (reference sequence). The CDR3 runs to 14 residues. V shed 10 bases and J shed 0 bases, with 15 bases lying between them. The CDR3 nucleotides are TGTGCCACTACTTCCGGGACGATGAACACTGAAGCTTTCTTT. It encodes CATTSGTMNTEAFF.